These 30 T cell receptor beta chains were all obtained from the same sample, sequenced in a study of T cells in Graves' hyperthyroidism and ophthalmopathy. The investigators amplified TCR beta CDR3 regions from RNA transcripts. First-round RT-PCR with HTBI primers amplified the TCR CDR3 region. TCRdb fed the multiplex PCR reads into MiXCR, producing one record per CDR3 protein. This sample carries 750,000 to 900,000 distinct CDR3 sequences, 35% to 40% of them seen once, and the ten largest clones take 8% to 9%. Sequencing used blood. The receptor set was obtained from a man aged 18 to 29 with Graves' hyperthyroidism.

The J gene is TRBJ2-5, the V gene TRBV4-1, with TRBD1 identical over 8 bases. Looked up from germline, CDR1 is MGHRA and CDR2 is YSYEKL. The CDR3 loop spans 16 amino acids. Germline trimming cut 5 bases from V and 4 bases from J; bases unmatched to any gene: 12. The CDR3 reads CASSKFGTGLSETQYF. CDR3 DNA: TGCGCCAGCAGCAAATTCGGGACAGGTCTTTCAGAGACCCAGTACTTC.

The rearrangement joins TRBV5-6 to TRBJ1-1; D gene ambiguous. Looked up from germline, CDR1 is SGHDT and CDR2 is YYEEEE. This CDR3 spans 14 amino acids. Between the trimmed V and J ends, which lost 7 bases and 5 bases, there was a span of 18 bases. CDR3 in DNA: TGTGCCAGCGGCCTAGACGGGAGATGGACTGAAGCTTTCTTT. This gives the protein CASGLDGRWTEAFF.

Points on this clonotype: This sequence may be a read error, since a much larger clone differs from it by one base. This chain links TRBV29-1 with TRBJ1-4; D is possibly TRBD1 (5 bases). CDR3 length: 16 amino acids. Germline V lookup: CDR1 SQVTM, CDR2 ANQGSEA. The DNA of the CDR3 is TGCAGCGTTAAAGATCTCATGGGCAGGGAGAATGAAAAACTGTTTTTT. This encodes CSVKDLMGRENEKLFF.

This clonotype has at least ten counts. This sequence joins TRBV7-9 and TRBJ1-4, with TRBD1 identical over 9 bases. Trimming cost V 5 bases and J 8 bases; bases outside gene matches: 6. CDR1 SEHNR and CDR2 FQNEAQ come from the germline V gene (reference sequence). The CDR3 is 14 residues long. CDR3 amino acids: CASSIQGAGEKLFF. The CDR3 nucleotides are TGTGCCAGCAGCATACAGGGGGCGGGGGAAAAACTGTTTTTT.

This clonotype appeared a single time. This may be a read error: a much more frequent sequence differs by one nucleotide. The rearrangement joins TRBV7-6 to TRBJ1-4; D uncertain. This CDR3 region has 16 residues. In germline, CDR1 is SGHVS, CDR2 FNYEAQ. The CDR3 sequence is CASSLFGRRTNGKLFF. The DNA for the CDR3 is TGTGCCAGCAGCTTATTCGGGAGGAGGACTAATGGAAAACTGTTTTTT.

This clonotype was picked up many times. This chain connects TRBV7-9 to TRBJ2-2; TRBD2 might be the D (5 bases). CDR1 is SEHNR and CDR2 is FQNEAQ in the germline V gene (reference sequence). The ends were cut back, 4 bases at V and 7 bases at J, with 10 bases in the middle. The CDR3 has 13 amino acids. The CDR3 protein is CASSWAEVGELFF. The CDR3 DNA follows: TGTGCCAGCAGCTGGGCGGAGGTCGGGGAGCTGTTTTTT.

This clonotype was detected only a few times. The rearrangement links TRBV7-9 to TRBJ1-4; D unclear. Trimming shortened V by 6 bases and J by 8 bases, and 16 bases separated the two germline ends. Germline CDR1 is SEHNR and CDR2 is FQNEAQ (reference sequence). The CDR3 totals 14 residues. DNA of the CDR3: TGTGCCAGCAGTTCCCCGGGCCGCAGCGAAAAACTGTTTTTT. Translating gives CASSSPGRSEKLFF.

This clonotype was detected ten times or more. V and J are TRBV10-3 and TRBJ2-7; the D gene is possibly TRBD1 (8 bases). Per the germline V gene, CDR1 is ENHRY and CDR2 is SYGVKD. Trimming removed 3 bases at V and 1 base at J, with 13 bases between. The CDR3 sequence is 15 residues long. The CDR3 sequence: CAISDNRGGSYEQYF. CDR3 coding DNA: TGTGCCATCAGTGATAACAGGGGGGGGTCCTACGAGCAGTACTTC.

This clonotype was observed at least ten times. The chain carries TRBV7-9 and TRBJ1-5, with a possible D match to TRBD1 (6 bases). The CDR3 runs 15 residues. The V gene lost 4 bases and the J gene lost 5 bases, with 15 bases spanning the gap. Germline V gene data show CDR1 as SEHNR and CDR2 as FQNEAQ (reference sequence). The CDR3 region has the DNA TGTGCCAGCAGCTCGGACAGAGAACAGGATCAGCCCCAGCATTTT. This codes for CASSSDREQDQPQHF.

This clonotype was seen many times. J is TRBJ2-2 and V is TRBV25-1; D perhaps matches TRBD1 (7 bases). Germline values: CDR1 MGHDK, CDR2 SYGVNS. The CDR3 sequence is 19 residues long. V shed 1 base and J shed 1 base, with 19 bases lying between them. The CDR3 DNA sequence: TGTGCCAGCAGTGAATCGGGGGTAGGGGGGACAGTGAACACCGGGGAGCTGTTTTTT. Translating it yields CASSESGVGGTVNTGELFF.

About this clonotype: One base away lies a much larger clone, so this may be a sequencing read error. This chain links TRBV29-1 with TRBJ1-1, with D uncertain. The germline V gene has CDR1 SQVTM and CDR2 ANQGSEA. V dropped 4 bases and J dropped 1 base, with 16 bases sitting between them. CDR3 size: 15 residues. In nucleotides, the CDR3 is TGCAGCGTTGCCCCTGACGGAATTTGGAACACTGAAGCTTTCTTT. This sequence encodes CSVAPDGIWNTEAFF.

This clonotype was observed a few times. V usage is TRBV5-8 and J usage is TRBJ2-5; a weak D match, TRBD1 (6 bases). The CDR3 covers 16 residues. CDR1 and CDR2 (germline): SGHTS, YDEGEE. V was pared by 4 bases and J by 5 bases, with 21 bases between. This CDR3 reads CASSSNPRGGWETQYF. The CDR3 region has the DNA TGTGCCAGCAGCAGCAATCCCAGGGGCGGTTGGGAGACCCAGTACTTC.

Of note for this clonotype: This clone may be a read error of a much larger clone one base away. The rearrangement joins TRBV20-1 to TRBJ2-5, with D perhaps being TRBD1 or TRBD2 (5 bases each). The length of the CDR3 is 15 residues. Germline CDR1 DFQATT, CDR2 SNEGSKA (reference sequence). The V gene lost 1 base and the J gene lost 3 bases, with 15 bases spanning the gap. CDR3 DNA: TGCAGTGCTAGAGGTGGGACGGAGGCCAAAGAGACCCAGTACTTC. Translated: CSARGGTEAKETQYF.

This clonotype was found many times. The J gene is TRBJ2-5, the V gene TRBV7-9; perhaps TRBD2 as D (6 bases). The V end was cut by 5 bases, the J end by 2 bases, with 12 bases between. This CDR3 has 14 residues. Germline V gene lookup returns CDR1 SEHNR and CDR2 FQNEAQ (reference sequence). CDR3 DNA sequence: TGTGCCAGCAGCGCTTCAGGGACTCAAGAGACCCAGTACTTC. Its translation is CASSASGTQETQYF.

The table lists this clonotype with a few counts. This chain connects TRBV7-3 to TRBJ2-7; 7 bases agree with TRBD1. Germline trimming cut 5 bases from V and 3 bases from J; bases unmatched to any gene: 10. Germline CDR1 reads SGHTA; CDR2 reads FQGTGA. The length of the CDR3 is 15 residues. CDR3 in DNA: TGTGCCAGCAGCCCGGGGACAGAGCCTTACTACGAGCAGTACTTC. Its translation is CASSPGTEPYYEQYF.

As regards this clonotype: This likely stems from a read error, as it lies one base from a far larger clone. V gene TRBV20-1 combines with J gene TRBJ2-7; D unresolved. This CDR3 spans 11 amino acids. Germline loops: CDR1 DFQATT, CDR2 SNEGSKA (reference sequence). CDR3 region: CSARDAYEQCF. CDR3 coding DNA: TGCAGTGCTAGGGACGCATACGAGCAGTGCTTC.

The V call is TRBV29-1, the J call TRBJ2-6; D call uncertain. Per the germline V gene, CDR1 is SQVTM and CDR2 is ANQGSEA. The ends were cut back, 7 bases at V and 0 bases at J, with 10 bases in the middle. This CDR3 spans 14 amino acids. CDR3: CSAHTPSGANVLTF. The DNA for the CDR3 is TGCAGCGCCCACACCCCCTCTGGGGCCAACGTCCTGACTTTC.

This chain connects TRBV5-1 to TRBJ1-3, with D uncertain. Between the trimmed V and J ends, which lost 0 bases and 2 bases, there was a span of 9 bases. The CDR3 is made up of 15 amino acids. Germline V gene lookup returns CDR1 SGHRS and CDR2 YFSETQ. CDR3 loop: CASSLEGAAGNTIYF. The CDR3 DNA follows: TGCGCCAGCAGCTTGGAGGGTGCGGCTGGAAACACCATATATTTT.

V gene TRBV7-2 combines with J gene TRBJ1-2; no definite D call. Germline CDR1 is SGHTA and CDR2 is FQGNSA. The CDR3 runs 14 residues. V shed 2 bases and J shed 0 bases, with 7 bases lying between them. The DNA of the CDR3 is TGTGCCAGCAGCTTACAGACTTCTAACTATGGCTACACCTTC. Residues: CASSLQTSNYGYTF.

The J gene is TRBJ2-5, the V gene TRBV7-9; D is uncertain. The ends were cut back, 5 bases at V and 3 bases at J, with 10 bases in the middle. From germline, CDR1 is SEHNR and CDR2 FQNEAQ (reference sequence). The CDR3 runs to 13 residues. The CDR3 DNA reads TGTGCCAGCAGCCACCTCGTGGAAGAGACCCAGTACTTC. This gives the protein CASSHLVEETQYF.

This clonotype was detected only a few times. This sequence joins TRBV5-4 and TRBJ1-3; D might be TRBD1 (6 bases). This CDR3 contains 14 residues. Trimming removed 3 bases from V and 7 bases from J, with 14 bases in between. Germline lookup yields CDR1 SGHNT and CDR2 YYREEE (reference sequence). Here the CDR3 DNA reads TGTGCCAGCAGCTATACGACAGGCTCGAACACCATATATTTT. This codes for CASSYTTGSNTIYF.

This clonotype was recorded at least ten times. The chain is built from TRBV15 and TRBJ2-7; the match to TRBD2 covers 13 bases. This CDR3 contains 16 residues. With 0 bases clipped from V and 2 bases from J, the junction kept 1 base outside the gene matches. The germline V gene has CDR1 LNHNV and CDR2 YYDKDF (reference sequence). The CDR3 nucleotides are TGTGCCACCAGCAGAGAGGGACTAGCGGGGACCTACGAGCAGTACTTC. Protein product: CATSREGLAGTYEQYF.

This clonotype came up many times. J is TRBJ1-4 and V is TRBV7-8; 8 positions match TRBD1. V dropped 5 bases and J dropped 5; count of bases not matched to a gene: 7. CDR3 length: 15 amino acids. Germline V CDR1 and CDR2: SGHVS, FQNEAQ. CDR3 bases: TGTGCCAGCAGCCTCGGGACAGGTGTCAATGAAAAACTGTTTTTT. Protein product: CASSLGTGVNEKLFF.

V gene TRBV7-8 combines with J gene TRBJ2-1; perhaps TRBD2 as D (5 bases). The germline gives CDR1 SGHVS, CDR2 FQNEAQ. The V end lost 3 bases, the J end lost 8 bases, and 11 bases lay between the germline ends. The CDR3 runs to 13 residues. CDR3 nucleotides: TGTGCCAGCAGCTTCCCGAGGGTCCATGAGCAGTTCTTC. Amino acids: CASSFPRVHEQFF.

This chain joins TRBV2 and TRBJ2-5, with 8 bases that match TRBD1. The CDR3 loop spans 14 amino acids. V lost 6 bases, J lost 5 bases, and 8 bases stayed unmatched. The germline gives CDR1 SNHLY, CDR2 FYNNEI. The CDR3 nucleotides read TGTGCCAGCAGGCCTGGACAGGGTCTCGAGACCCAGTACTTC. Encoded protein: CASRPGQGLETQYF.

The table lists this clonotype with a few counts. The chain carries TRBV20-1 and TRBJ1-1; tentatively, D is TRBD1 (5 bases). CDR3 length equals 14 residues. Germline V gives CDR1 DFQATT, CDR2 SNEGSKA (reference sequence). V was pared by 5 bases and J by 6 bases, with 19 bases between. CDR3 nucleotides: TGCAGTGCTCCAAGCCGGCAGGGCGTCCCTGAAGCTTTCTTT. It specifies CSAPSRQGVPEAFF.

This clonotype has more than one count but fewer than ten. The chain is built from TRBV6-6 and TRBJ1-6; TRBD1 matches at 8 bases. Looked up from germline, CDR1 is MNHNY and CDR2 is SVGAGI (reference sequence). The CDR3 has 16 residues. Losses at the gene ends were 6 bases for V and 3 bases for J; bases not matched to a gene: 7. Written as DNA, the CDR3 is TGTGCCAGCAGACGCCGGGGACAGGACTATAATTCACCCCTCCACTTT. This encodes CASRRRGQDYNSPLHF.

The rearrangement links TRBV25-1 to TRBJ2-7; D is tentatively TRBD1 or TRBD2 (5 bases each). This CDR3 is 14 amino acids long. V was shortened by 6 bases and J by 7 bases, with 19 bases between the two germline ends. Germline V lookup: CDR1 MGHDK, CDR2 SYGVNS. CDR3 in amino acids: CASSLRGITLEQYF. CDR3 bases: TGTGCCAGCAGCTTGAGGGGAATTACCTTGGAGCAGTACTTC.

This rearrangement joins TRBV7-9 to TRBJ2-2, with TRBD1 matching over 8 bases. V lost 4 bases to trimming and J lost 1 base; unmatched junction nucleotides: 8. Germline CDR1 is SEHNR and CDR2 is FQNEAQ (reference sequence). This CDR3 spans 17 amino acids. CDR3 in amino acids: CASSSELTGENTGELFF. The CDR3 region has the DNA TGTGCCAGCAGCTCCGAATTGACAGGGGAGAACACCGGGGAGCTGTTTTTT.

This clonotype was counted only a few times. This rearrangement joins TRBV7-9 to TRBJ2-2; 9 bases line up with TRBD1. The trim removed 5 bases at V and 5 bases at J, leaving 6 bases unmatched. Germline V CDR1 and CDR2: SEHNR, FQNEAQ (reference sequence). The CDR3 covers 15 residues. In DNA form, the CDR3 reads TGTGCCAGCAGCCATATTGGACAGGGGACCGGGGAGCTGTTTTTT. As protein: CASSHIGQGTGELFF.